This TCR beta chain was recorded in a study of vaccination effects on CD4 cells after COVID-19. Sequencing was preceded by expansion of antigen-specific CD4+ T cells with viral peptide pools in the ViraFEST assay. Upon completion of around 9 days in culture, CD4+ T cells were isolated. Nobody among the vaccine recipients had prior SARS-CoV-2 infection (nucleocapsid antibodies were negative). Researchers swapped half the medium for IL-2 medium on both days 3 and 7. Some clones are missing from TCRdb's copy, which holds only in-frame ones; the method was immunoSEQ multiplex PCR. The profile shows 25,000 to 35,000 clones, roughly two thirds of them singletons. A word on this clone: Its antigen is unknown.

This clonotype was obtained from a human donor who received a COVID-19 vaccine. The material was CD4+ T cells from PBMCs cultured with SARS-CoV-2 spike peptides, obtained before COVID-19 vaccination.

CDR3 nucleotide sequence: TGTGCCAGCAGTTTGAACCGGAAAGAGACCCAGTACTTC. Translation gives CASSLNRKETQYF. The chain employs TRBV12-3 or TRBV12-4 and TRBJ2-5; no clear D gene. The CDR3 has 13 residues. V lost 3 bases, J lost 3 bases, and 8 bases lay in between.